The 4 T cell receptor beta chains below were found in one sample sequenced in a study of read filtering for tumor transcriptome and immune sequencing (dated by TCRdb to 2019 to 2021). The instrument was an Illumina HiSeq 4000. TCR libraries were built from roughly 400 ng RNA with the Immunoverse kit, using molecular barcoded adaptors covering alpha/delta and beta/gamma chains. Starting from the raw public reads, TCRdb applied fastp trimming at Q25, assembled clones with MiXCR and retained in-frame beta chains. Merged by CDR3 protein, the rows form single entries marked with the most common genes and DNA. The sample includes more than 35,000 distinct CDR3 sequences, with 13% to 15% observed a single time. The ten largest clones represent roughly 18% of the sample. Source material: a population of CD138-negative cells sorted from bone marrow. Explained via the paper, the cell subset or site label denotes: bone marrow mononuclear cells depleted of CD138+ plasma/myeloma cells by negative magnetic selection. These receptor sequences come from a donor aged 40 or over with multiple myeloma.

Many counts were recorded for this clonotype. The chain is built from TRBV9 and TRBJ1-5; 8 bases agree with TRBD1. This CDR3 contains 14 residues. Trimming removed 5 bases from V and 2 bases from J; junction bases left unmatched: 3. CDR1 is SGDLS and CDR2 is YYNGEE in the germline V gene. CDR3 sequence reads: CASSLTGGNQPQHF. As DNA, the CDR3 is TGTGCCAGCAGTTTGACAGGGGGCAATCAGCCCCAGCATTTT.

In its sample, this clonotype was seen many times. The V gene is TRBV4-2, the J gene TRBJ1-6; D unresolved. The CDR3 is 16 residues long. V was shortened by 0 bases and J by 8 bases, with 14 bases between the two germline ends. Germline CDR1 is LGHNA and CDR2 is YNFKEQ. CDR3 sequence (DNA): TGTGCCAGCAGCCAAGATCGCGCGGACCAGCATTCACCCCTCCACTTT. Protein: CASSQDRADQHSPLHF.

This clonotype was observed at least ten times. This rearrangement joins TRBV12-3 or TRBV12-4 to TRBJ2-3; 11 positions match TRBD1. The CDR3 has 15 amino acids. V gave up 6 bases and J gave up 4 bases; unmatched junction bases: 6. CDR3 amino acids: CASSTGQGAADTQYF. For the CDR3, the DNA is TGTGCCAGCAGCACCGGACAGGGGGCCGCAGATACGCAGTATTTT.

The CDR3 nucleotides are TGTGCCAGTAGGAAACAAGGACCGGGGGCGGCTGAAGCTTTCTTT. Protein: CASRKQGPGAAEAFF. The rearrangement links TRBV7-9 to TRBJ1-1, with D perhaps TRBD1 (6 bases). The CDR3 is made up of 15 amino acids. Trimming left V 9 bases short and J 6 bases short, with 23 bases between. Germline V gene lookup returns CDR1 SEHNR and CDR2 FQNEAQ (reference sequence). Full variable domain (outside the CDR3, taken from reference TRBV7-9 and TRBJ1-1): DTGVSQNPRHKITKRGQNVTFRCDPISEHNRLYWYRQTLGQGPEFLTYFQNEAQLEKSRLLSDRFSAERPKGSFSTLEIQRTEQGDSAMYLCASRKQGPGAAEAFFGQGTRLTVV.